This TCR beta chain was found in a study of response to subunit inactivated influenza vaccine. Each CDR3 protein is one row after TCRdb ran MiXCR on the RT-PCR reads. The sample shows about 540,000 distinct CDR3 sequences, roughly 25% of them seen only once. The same sample was also studied in work on T cells expressing NK-cell markers. As that study records: As the method of synthesis, 5'RACE template switching with UMIs yielded TCR beta cDNA. According to the study, TCR beta repertoires originated from sorted CD3+CD56+NKG2C+, CD3+CD56+NKG2C- and CD3+CD56-NKG2C+ T cells. Most of the eight sequenced donors were classified as HCMV-seropositive, and one was classified as seronegative. Top CD8+ clonotypes included the dominant CD3+CD56+NKG2C+ clonotypes in six donors. Clarity on HCMV specificity was lacking for the expanded NKG2C+ T cell clones.

Sequenced here: CD4+ T cells sorted from PBMCs, sampled 11 to 12 days after vaccination. This TCR was sampled from a man aged 45 to 65 who received an inactivated influenza vaccine.

As DNA, the CDR3 is TGTGCCAGCCAAGTCCAGGGAAGCAGGAACACTGAAGCTTTCTTT. This sequence encodes CASQVQGSRNTEAFF. The V gene is TRBV28, the J gene TRBJ1-1; tentatively, D is TRBD1 (5 bases). Germline assignment: CDR1 MDHEN and CDR2 SYDVKM. Trimming shortened V by 8 bases and J by 1 base, and 17 bases separated the two germline ends. This CDR3 spans 15 amino acids.